Included here is one T cell receptor (beta chain) sequence, with context. This sample is part of a study of T cells in Graves' hyperthyroidism and ophthalmopathy. Germline-derived CDR1 and CDR2 are DFQATT and SNEGSKA (reference sequence). This CDR3 has 14 amino acids. J gave up 9 bases and V 6 bases, and 10 bases lay outside the gene matches. Researchers amplified the TCR beta CDR3 regions from RNA transcripts. TCR CDR3 regions were first amplified by RT-PCR with HTBI primers. One entry per CDR3 protein, called by TCRdb with MiXCR from the multiplex PCR reads. The sample has approximately 560,000 distinct CDR3 sequences; approximately 14% are singletons.

This sequence was found in a woman aged 30 to 39 with Graves' hyperthyroidism. The chain combines TRBV20-1 with TRBJ2-2; TRBD2 matches 10 bases. The sequenced material came from blood. The CDR3 DNA reads as TGCAGTGCCCGAGGACTAGCGGAGAGGCGGGAGCTGTTTTTT. It codes for CSARGLAERRELFF.